A selection of T cell receptor beta chains follows, all from one sample in a study of blood T cell repertoires in COVID-19. TCRdb's copy holds only in-frame clones and misses some; the assay was immunoSEQ multiplex PCR. The data show fewer than 250,000 clones, more than 70% seen once. The sample consisted of peripheral blood. The receptors were gathered from a human donor in a cohort sampled during active COVID-19. CDR3s include the opening cysteine and the closing phenylalanine or tryptophan. The size of a clone is reported for some rows only, either as once, few or many, or as a class for expanded clones.

TRBV4-3	TRBJ2-5	NA	CASSQDRGETQYF
TRBV10-3	TRBJ2-1	NA	CAISESVTVNNEQFF
TRBV30	TRBJ2-5	once	CAWSVKLGETQYF
TRBV20-1	TRBJ2-5	NA	CSASFLGLAQETQYF
TRBV7-9	TRBJ1-4	NA	CASSPGGTDNEKLFF
TRBV5-1	TRBJ1-5	NA	CASSLDVNGAAPQHF
TRBV19	TRBJ1-5	few	CASSISAGDNQPQHF
TRBV4-1	TRBJ2-2	few	CASSQVTGGALAGELFF
TRBV6-4	TRBJ2-3	NA	CASSDPEAGRSTDTQYF
TRBV9	TRBJ2-7	NA	CASSVAGANEQYF
TRBV18	TRBJ2-3	NA	CASSTRTSGSTDTQYF
TRBV3-1/TRBV3-2	TRBJ2-7	NA	CASSPVGGLLTYEQYF
TRBV7-9	TRBJ1-1	NA	CASSLVGQYEAFF
TRBV19	TRBJ1-1	NA	CASLQDRAGTEAFF
TRBV11-3	TRBJ2-3	NA	CASSLAGADTQYF
TRBV5-1	TRBJ2-7	NA	CASSLGGTSGITYEQYF
TRBV5-4	TRBJ2-7	NA	CASSWGSGSYEQYF
TRBV10-1	TRBJ2-3	NA	CASSEWDREDTQYF
TRBV4-1	TRBJ1-5	NA	CASSLQGGNQPQHF
TRBV5-8	TRBJ2-3	NA	CASSLGIAGIPSTDTQYF
TRBV9	TRBJ2-3	NA	CASSVEGLAITDTQYF
TRBV28	TRBJ2-7	NA	CASSRPPEGYEQYF
TRBV9	TRBJ1-3	NA	CASSGSIGQDNTIYF
TRBV5-1	TRBJ2-5	NA	CASSLMGQNQETQYF
TRBV4-1	TRBJ2-5	NA	CASSQQTSAETQYF
TRBV7-2	TRBJ1-1	NA	CASSLGHLTEAFF
TRBV6-6	TRBJ2-1	NA	CASRRDSSGTTYNEQFF
TRBV19	TRBJ1-5	NA	CASSPGQGYQPQHF
TRBV6-5	TRBJ1-1	NA	CASSYPGNTEAFF
TRBV7-9	TRBJ2-3	NA	CASSALGASTDTQYF
TRBV30	TRBJ2-1	NA	CAWSTTRTSGRAEQFF
TRBV7-6	TRBJ2-3	NA	CASSSPSWGGSDTQYF
TRBV30	TRBJ2-5	NA	CAWSEDRVETQYF
TRBV5-1	TRBJ1-4	NA	CASSSQGASEKLFF
TRBV6-6	TRBJ2-7	NA	CASRMTGGFEQYF
TRBV29-1	TRBJ2-3	NA	CSASGLAGFSTDTQYF
TRBV30	TRBJ2-5	NA	CAWSVLRPAAGFVQETQYF
TRBV3-1/TRBV3-2	TRBJ1-6	NA	CASRPTGFLSPLHF
TRBV6-2/TRBV6-3	TRBJ1-3	NA	CASSWGSVDSGNTIYF
TRBV28	TRBJ2-1	NA	CASRGRLRDEQFF
TRBV6-5	TRBJ2-7	NA	CASRPRDRGPYEQYF
TRBV19	TRBJ2-7	NA	CASSVRGPSEQYF
TRBV2	TRBJ1-4	NA	CASKPVGEKLFF
TRBV29-1	TRBJ2-1	NA	CSADQGGSYNEQFF
TRBV6-5	TRBJ2-1	NA	CASSTGRGRGNEQFF
TRBV6-7	TRBJ2-7	NA	CASSYSPGFLAYEQYF
TRBV9	TRBJ2-6	NA	CASSVGGSGANVLTF
TRBV7-9	TRBJ1-1	NA	CASSSVLAEAFF
TRBV9	TRBJ2-2	NA	CASSVGGGGGPLNTGELFF
TRBV15	TRBJ2-7	NA	CATSRAGTGDYEQYF
TRBV28	TRBJ2-2	NA	CASSRPNTGELFF